This T cell receptor beta chain was identified during a study of beta chain features in type 1 diabetes. In the study overall: Analysis included over 100,000,000 sorted cells drawn from all samples.

Trimming took 0 bases from V and 5 from J; bases not matched to a gene: 5. Germline lookup yields CDR1 SQVTM and CDR2 ANQGSEA. The CDR3 has 14 amino acids. Overall study results and limits: Cells with high TCR expression could be over-represented by cDNA sequencing. Type 1 diabetes patients had TCRB CDR3s that were shorter (moderately but significantly so) in all four CD4+ subsets. In comparison with healthy donors, patients had naive, central memory and Treg TCRB repertoires that appeared more similar. Among type 1 diabetes patients, VDJ junctions had fewer insertions and more deletions.

As to this clone: Its antigen is undetermined.

Expressed TCRB transcripts were sequenced because the entire RNA isolate underwent reverse transcription. Libraries were prepared by immunoSEQ multiplex PCR; TCRdb keeps only in-frame clonotypes and omits some of them. Of approximately 170,000 clones listed, approximately 8.1% are singletons. The TCR originated in a man between 18 and 29 years old with type 1 diabetes. The chain has TRBV29-1 and TRBJ1-1, with 8 positions matching TRBD1. The source material was central memory CD4+ T cells from blood. This chain's CDR3 is CSVEEDRASTEAFF. The CDR3 DNA follows: TGCAGCGTTGAAGAGGACAGGGCATCGACTGAAGCTTTCTTT.